The clone carrying this T cell receptor beta chain showed up just a few times. Its antigen is unidentified. Antigen-specific CD4+ T cells were expanded with viral peptide pools in the ViraFEST assay before sequencing. Upon completion of around eleven days in culture, CD4+ T cells were isolated. The vaccine given was either BNT162b2 or mRNA-1273, in two doses. Negative nucleocapsid antibody tests before and after vaccination confirmed no previous SARS-CoV-2 infection. Cultivation was performed at more than 1.5 million PBMC per well with 8.5 to 10 IU/ml IL-2 and around 10 ug/ml peptides added. This sample was included in a study of vaccination effects on CD4 cells after COVID-19. As for the study in general: Post-vaccine sampling took place a median of 72 days after the second dose.

Profiling relied on immunoSEQ multiplex PCR, and the TCRdb table lists in-frame clones only, not all of them. The table includes tens of thousands of clones, 74% detected once. Regarding the study as a whole: Convalescent patients in the study were few, and early post-infection timepoints were absent.

The V and J ends lost 4 bases and 2 bases, in that order; junction bases with no gene match: 2. Germline loops: CDR1 SGHNT, CDR2 YENEEA. CDR3 length: 14 residues. This sequence was found in a human donor who received a COVID-19 vaccine. This chain connects TRBV11-3 to TRBJ1-3; 7 bases fit TRBD1. The input for sequencing was CD4+ T cells from PBMCs cultured with HCoV-229E spike peptides, taken after COVID-19 vaccination. The DNA for the CDR3 is TGTGCCAGCAGCTCGGGACAGCCTGGAAACACCATATATTTT. Its translation is CASSSGQPGNTIYF.